The 6 T cell receptor beta chains below come from one sample, sequenced in a study of HIV-infected children after antiretroviral therapy interruption. Treatment given: PENTA 11 planned treatment interruption arm or continuous ART arm. RNA-based 3' RACE libraries used unique molecular identifiers. MiXCR was run by TCRdb on the 3' RACE reads, yielding one entry per CDR3 protein. The sample lists approximately 4,000 distinct CDR3 sequences, approximately 5% seen once, with roughly 26% in the top ten. The sample in question was CD45RO+ CD8+ T cells from PBMCs, pooled from several time points, obtained from a donor given antiretroviral therapy, either interrupted or continuous. The subset denotes: memory CD8+ CD45RO+ CD45RA- T cells. The source is a pool of human donors with HIV.

This clonotype was recorded many times. The chain has TRBV15 and TRBJ2-7, with 8 nucleotides matching TRBD1. CDR3 length equals 18 residues. Germline V gene sequence: CDR1 LNHNV, CDR2 YYDKDF (reference sequence). V trimming: 1 base; J trimming: 6 bases; junction bases outside the gene matches: 17. The CDR3 is CATSRVGGQGFVSFEQYF. The CDR3 nucleotides read TGTGCCACCAGCAGAGTAGGAGGACAGGGATTTGTCTCGTTCGAGCAGTACTTC.

This clonotype was seen repeatedly, ten times or more. The genes are TRBV27 and TRBJ1-1, with D possibly TRBD1 on 5 matching bases. The CDR3 totals 14 residues. V lost 3 bases and J lost 0, with 8 bases in between. Germline CDR1 and CDR2: MNHEY and SMNVEV (reference sequence). The CDR3 nucleotides are TGTGCCAGCAGTTTGGGGGGTTTGAACACTGAAGCTTTCTTT. The encoded protein is CASSLGGLNTEAFF.

Many counts were recorded for this clonotype. The CDR3 coding sequence is TGTGCCTGGAGTGTAGGCCCAGATACGCAGTATTTT. Translated: CAWSVGPDTQYF. This rearrangement joins TRBV30 to TRBJ2-3; D not certain. The CDR3 runs 12 residues. Germline V gene lookup returns CDR1 GTSNPN and CDR2 SVGIG (reference sequence). V lost 0 bases to trimming and J lost 4 bases, with 5 bases between them.

This clonotype was counted ten times or more. As DNA, the CDR3 is TGTGCCAGCATGCGGGGGTGGACAGGGATTGACTCCTATGGCTACACCTTC. Translated: CASMRGWTGIDSYGYTF. The gene calls are TRBV2 and TRBJ1-2; TRBD1 aligns across 8 bases. V lost 7 bases to trimming and J lost 4 bases; unmatched junction nucleotides: 17. Per the germline V gene, CDR1 is SNHLY and CDR2 is FYNNEI. The CDR3 sequence is 17 residues long.

The chain is built from TRBV30 and TRBJ1-2; D is uncertain. V lost 3 bases and J 4 bases, leaving 12 bases between the germline ends. The CDR3 is made up of 13 amino acids. Germline V lookup: CDR1 GTSNPN, CDR2 SVGIG (reference sequence). In nucleotides, the CDR3 is TGTGCCTGGAGACCCTATGGGAGCTATGGCTACACCTTC. The encoded protein is CAWRPYGSYGYTF.

This clonotype was detected a few times. This chain links TRBV27 with TRBJ2-3, with TRBD2 matching 8 bases. Germline V CDR1 and CDR2: MNHEY, SMNVEV (reference sequence). Trimming cost V 4 bases and J 6 bases; bases outside gene matches: 9. CDR3 length: 15 residues. CDR3 DNA sequence: TGTGCCAGCAGTTACTATAGCGGGGTAGCCGATACGCAGTATTTT. It is translated as CASSYYSGVADTQYF.